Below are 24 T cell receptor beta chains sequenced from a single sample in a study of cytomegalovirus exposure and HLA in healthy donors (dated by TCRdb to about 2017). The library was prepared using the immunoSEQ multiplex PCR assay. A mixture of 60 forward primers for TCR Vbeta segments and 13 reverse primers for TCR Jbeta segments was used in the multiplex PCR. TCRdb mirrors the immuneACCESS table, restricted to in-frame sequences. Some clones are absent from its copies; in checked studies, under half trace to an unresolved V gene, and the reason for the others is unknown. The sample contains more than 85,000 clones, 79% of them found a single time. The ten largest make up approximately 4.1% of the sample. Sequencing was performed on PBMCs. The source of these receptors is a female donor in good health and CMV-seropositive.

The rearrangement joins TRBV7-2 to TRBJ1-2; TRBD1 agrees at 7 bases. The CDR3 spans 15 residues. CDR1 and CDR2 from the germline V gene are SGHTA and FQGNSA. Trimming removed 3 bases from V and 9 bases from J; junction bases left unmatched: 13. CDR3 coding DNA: TGTGCCAGCAGCTTGGGACAGCAGAGGGGGCATAGCTACACCTTC. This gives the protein CASSLGQQRGHSYTF.

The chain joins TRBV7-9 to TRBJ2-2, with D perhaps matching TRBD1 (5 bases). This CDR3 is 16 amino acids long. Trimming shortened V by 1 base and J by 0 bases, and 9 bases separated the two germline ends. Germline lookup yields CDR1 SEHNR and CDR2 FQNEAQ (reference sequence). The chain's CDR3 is CASSLGAGSNTGELFF. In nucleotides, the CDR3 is TGTGCCAGCAGCTTAGGGGCAGGGTCGAACACCGGGGAGCTGTTTTTT.

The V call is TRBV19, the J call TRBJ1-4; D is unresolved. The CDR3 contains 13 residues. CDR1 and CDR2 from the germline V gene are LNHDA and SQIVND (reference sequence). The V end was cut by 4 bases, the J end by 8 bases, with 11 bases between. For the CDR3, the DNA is TGTGCCAGTAGTACTACCGGGAGGGAAAAACTGTTTTTT. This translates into CASSTTGREKLFF.

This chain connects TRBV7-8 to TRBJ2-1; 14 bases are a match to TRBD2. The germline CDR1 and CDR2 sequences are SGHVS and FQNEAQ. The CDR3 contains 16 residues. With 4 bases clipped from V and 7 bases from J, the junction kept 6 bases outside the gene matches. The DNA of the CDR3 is TGTGCCAGCAGCTCCGGGACTAGCGGGAGACGGAATGAGCAGTTCTTC. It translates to CASSSGTSGRRNEQFF.

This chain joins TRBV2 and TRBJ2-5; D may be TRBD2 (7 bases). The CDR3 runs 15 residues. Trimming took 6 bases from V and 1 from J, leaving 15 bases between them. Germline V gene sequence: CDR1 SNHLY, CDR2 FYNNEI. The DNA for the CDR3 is TGTGCCAGCAGCTCCCTAGGGGGGGCCCAAGAGACCCAGTACTTC. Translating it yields CASSSLGGAQETQYF.

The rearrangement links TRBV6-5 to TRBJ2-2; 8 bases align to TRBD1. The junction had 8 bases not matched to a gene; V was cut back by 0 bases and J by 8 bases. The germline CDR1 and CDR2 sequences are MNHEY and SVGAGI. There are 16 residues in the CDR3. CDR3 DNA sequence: TGTGCCAGCAGTTACTCGTCAGGGGGCGCGAAAGGGGAGCTGTTTTTT. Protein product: CASSYSSGGAKGELFF.

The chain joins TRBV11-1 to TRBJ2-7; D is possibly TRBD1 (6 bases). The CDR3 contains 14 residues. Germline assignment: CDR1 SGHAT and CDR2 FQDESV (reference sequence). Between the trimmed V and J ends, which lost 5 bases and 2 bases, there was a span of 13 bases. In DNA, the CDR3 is TGTGCCAGCAGCCCAAGGGGGTGGACCTACGAGCAGTACTTC. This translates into CASSPRGWTYEQYF.

The CDR3 is CASSWGGSGNTIYF. CDR3 in DNA: TGTGCCAGCAGCTGGGGAGGCTCTGGAAACACCATATATTTT. This chain joins TRBV7-2 and TRBJ1-3; no definite D call. Between the trimmed V and J ends, which lost 4 bases and 0 bases, there was a span of 7 bases. This CDR3 is 14 amino acids long. Germline assignment: CDR1 SGHTA and CDR2 FQGNSA.

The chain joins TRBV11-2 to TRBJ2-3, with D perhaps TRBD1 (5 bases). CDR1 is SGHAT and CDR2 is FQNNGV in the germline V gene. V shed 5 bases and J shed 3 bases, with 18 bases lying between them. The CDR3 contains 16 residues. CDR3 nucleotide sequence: TGTGCCAGCAGCGCATACCATGGCCAGGGTACAGATACGCAGTATTTT. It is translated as CASSAYHGQGTDTQYF. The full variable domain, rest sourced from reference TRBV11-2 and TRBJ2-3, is EAGVAQSPRYKIIEKRQSVAFWCNPISGHATLYWYQQILGQGPKLLIQFQNNGVVDDSQLPKDRFSAERLKGVDSTLKIQPAKLEDSAVYLCASSAYHGQGTDTQYFGPGTRLTVL.

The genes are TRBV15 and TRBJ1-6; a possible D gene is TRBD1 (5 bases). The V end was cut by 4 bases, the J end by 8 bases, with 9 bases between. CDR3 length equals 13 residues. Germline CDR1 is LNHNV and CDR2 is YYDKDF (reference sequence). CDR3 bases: TGTGCCACCAGCACCGGGGGGGATTCACCCCTCCACTTT. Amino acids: CATSTGGDSPLHF. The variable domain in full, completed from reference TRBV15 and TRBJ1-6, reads DAMVIQNPRYQVTQFGKPVTLSCSQTLNHNVMYWYQQKSSQAPKLLFHYYDKDFNNEADTPDNFQSRRPNTSFCFLDIRSPGLGDTAMYLCATSTGGDSPLHFGNGTRLTVT.

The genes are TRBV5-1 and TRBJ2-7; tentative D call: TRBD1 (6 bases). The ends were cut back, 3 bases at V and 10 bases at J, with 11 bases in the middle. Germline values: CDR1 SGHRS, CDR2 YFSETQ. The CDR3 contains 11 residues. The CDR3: CASSSQGSQYF. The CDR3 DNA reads TGCGCCAGCAGCTCGCAGGGGAGTCAGTACTTC.

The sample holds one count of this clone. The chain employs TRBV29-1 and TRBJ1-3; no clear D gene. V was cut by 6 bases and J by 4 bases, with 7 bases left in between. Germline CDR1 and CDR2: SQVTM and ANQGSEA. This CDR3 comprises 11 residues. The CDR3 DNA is TGCAGCGTCGACACGGGAAACACCATATATTTT. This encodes CSVDTGNTIYF. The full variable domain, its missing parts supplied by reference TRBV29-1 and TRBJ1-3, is SAVISQKPSRDICQRGTSLTIQCQVDSQVTMMFWYRQQPGQSLTLIATANQGSEATYESGFVIDKFPISRPNLTFSTLTVSNMSPEDSSIYLCSVDTGNTIYFGEGSWLTVV.

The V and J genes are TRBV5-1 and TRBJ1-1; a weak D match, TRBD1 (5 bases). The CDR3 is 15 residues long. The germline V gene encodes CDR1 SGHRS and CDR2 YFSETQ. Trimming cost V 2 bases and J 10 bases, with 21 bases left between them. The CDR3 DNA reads TGCGCCAGCAGCTTCGATTACAGGTCCCTCGAAGGAGCTTTCTTT. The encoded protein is CASSFDYRSLEGAFF.

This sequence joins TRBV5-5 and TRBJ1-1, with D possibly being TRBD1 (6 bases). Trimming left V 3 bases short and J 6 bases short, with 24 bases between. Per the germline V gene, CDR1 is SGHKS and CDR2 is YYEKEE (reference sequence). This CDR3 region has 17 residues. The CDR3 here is CASSSQIRGFGDAEAFF. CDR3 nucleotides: TGTGCCAGCAGCTCTCAAATTAGGGGGTTTGGTGACGCTGAAGCTTTCTTT.

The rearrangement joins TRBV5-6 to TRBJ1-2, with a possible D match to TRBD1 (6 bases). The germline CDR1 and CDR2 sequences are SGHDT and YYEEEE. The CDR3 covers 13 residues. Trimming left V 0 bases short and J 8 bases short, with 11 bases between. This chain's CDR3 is CASSLALGAGYTF. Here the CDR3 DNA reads TGTGCCAGCAGCTTGGCCTTGGGGGCGGGCTACACCTTC.

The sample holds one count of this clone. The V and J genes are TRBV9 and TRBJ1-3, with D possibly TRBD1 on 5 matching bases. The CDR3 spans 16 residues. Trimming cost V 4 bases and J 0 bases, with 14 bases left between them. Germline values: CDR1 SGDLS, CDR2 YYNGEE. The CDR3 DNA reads TGTGCCAGCAGCTCTCGACCAGGGCCCTCTGGAAACACCATATATTTT. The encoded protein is CASSSRPGPSGNTIYF.

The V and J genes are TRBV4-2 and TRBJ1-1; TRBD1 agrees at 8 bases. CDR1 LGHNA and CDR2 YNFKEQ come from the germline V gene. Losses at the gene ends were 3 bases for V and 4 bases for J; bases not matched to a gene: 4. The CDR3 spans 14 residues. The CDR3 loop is CASSQTGASTEAFF. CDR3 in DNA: TGTGCCAGCAGCCAGACAGGGGCGAGCACTGAAGCTTTCTTT.

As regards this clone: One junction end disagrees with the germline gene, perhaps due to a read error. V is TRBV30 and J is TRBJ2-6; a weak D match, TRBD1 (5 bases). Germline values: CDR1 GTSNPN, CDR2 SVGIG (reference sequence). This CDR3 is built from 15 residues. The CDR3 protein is CAWSRTRSGANGLTF. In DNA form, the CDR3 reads TGTGCCTGGAGTCGCACCCGCTCTGGGGCCAACGGCCTGACTTTC.

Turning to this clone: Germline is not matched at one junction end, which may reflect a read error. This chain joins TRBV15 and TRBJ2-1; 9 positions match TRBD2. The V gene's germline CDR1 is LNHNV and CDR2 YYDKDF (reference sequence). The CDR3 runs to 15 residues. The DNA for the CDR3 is TGTGCCACCAGTAAGCGGGAGGCCTCCTACAATGAGCGGTTCTTC. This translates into CATSKREASYNERFF.

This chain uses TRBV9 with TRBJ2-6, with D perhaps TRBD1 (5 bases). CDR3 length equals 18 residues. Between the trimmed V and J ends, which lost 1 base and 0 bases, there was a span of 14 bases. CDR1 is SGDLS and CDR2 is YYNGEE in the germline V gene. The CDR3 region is CASSVQRTLRSGANVLTF. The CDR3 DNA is TGTGCCAGCAGCGTACAAAGGACACTTCGCTCTGGGGCCAACGTCCTGACTTTC.

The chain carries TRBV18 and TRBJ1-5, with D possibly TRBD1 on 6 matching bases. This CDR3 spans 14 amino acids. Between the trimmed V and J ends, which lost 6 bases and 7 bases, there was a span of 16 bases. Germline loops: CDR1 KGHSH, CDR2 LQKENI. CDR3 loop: CASSRGAGDQPQHF. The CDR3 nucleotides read TGTGCCAGCTCTCGTGGGGCAGGGGACCAGCCCCAGCATTTT.

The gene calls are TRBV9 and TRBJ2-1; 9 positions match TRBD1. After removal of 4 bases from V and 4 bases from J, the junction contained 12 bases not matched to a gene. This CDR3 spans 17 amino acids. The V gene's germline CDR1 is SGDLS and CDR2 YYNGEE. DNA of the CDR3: TGTGCCAGCAGCCCGTGGCCCGGGACAGGGATGTACAATGAGCAGTTCTTC. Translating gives CASSPWPGTGMYNEQFF.

In DNA form, the CDR3 reads TGTGCCAGCAGCCGAGCGGGGGCCTCCACCGGGGAGCTGTTTTTT. This translates into CASSRAGASTGELFF. The chain links TRBV2 to TRBJ2-2; 8 bases agree with TRBD2. This CDR3 comprises 15 residues. From germline, CDR1 is SNHLY and CDR2 FYNNEI. The junction had 7 bases not matched to a gene; V was cut back by 6 bases and J by 4 bases. Using reference TRBV2 and TRBJ2-2 for the parts outside the CDR3, the full variable domain is EPEVTQTPSHQVTQMGQEVILRCVPISNHLYFYWYRQILGQKVEFLVSFYNNEISEKSEIFDDQFSVERPDGSNFTLKIRSTKLEDSAMYFCASSRAGASTGELFFGEGSRLTVL.

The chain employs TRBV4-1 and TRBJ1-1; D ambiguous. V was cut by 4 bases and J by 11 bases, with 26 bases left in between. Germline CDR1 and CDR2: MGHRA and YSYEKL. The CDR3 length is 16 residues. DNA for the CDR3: TGCGCCAGCAGCCTTTCACAGACCGGTCGAAGGGCGGGCGCTTTCTTT. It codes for CASSLSQTGRRAGAFF.